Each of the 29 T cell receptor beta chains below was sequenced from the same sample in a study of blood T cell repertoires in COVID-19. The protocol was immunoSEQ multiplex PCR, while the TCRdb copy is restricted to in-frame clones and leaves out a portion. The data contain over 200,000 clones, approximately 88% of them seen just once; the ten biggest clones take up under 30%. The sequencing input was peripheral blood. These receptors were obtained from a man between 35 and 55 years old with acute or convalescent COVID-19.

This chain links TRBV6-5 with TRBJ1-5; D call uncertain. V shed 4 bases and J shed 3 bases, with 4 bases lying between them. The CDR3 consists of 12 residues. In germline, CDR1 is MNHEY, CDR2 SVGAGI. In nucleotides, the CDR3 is TGTGCCAGCAGTTTATCCAATCAGCCCCAGCATTTT. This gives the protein CASSLSNQPQHF.

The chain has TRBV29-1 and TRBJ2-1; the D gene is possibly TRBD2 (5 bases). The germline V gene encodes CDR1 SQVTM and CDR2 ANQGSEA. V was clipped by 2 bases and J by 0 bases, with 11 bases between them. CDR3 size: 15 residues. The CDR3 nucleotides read TGCAGCGTTGAAATTAATAGCGTCTCCTACAATGAGCAGTTCTTC. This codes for CSVEINSVSYNEQFF.

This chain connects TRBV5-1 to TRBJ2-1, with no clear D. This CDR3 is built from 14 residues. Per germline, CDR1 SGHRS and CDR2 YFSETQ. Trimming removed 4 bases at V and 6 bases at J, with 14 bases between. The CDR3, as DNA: TGCGCCAGCAGCATGGCAACAAGACTCAATGAGCAGTTCTTC. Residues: CASSMATRLNEQFF. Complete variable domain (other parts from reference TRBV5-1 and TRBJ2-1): KAGVTQTPRYLIKTRGQQVTLSCSPISGHRSVSWYQQTPGQGLQFLFEYFSETQRNKGNFPGRFSGRQFSNSRSEMNVSTLELGDSALYLCASSMATRLNEQFFGPGTRLTVL.

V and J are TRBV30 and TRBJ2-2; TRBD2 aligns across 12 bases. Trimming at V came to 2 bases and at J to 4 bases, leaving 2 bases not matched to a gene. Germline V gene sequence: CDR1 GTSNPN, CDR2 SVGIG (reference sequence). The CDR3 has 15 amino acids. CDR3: CAWSRTSGVTGELFF. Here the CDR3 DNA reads TGTGCCTGGAGTAGGACTAGCGGGGTCACCGGGGAGCTGTTTTTT. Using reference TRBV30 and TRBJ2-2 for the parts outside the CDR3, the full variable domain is SQTIHQWPATLVQPVGSPLSLECTVEGTSNPNLYWYRQAAGRGLQLLFYSVGIGQISSEVPQNLSASRPQDRQFILSSKKLLLSDSGFYLCAWSRTSGVTGELFFGEGSRLTVL.

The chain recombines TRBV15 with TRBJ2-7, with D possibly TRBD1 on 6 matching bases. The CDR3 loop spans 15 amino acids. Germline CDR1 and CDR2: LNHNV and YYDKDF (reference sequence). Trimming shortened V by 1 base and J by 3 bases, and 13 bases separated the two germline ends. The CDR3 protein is CATSRAPPGHYEQYF. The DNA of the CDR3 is TGTGCCACCAGCAGAGCCCCGCCGGGACACTACGAGCAGTACTTC.

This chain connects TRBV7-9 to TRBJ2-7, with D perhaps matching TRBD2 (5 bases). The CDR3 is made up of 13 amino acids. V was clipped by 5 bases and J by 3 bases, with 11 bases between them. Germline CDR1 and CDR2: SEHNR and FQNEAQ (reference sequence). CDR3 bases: TGTGCCAGCAGCCACGGACTGAGCTACGAGCAGTACTTC. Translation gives CASSHGLSYEQYF.

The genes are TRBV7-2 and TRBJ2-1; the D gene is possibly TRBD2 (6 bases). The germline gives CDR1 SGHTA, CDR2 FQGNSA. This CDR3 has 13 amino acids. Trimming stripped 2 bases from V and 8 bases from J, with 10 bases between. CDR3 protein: CASSLLASDEQFF. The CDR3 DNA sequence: TGTGCCAGCAGCTTACTAGCTAGCGATGAGCAGTTCTTC.

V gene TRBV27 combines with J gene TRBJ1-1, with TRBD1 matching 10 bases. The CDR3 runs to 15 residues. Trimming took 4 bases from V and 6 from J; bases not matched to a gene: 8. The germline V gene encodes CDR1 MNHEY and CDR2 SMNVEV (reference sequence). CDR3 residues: CASSWTGGRGAEAFF. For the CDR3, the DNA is TGTGCCAGCAGTTGGACAGGGGGTCGAGGCGCTGAAGCTTTCTTT.

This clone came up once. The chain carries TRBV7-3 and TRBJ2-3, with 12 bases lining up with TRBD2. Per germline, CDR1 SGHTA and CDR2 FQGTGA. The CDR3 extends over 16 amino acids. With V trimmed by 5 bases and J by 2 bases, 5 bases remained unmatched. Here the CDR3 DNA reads TGTGCCAGCAGCCAAAGACTAGCGGGAGCCACAGATACGCAGTATTTT. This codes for CASSQRLAGATDTQYF.

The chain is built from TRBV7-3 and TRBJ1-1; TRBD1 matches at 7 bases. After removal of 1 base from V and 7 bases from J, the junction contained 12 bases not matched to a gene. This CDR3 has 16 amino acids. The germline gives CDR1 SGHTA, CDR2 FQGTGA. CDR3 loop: CASSLMAPKTGSEAFF. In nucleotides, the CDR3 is TGTGCCAGCAGCTTAATGGCCCCTAAGACAGGGAGTGAAGCTTTCTTT. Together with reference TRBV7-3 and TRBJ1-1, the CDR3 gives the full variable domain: GAGVSQTPSNKVTEKGKYVELRCDPISGHTALYWYRQSLGQGPEFLIYFQGTGAADDSGLPNDRFFAVRPEGSVSTLKIQRTERGDSAVYLCASSLMAPKTGSEAFFGQGTRLTVV.

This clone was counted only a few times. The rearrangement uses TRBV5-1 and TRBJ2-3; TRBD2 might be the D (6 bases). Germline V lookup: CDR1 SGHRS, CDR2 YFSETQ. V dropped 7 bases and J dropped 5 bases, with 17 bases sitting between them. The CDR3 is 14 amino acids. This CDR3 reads CASSAGQPGDTQYF. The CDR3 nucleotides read TGCGCCAGCTCGGCGGGGCAGCCAGGAGATACGCAGTATTTT.

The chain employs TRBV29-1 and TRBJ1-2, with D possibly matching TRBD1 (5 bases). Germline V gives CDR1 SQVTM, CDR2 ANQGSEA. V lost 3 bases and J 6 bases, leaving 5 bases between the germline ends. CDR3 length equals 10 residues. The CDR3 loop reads CSVDRDGYTF. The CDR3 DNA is TGCAGCGTTGACAGGGATGGCTACACCTTC.

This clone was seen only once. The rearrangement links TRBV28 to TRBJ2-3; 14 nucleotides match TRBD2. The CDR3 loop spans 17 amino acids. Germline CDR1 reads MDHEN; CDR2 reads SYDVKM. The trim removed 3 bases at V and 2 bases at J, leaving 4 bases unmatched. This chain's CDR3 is CASSLGLAGDYTDTQYF. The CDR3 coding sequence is TGTGCCAGCAGTTTGGGACTAGCGGGAGATTACACAGATACGCAGTATTTT. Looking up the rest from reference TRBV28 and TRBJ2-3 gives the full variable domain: DVKVTQSSRYLVKRTGEKVFLECVQDMDHENMFWYRQDPGLGLRLIYFSYDVKMKEKGDIPEGYSVSREKKERFSLILESASTNQTSMYLCASSLGLAGDYTDTQYFGPGTRLTVL.

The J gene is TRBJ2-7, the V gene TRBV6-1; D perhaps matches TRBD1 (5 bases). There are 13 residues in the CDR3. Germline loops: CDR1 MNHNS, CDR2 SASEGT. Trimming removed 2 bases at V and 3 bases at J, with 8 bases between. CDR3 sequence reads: CASSEQQGYEQYF. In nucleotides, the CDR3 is TGTGCCAGCAGTGAACAGCAGGGCTACGAGCAGTACTTC.

CDR3 bases: TGCGCCAGCAGCCCGGCTGAGGCAGAGCAGTTCTTC. Translating gives CASSPAEAEQFF. The chain uses TRBV5-1 and TRBJ2-1; D is unresolved. CDR1 SGHRS and CDR2 YFSETQ come from the germline V gene. This CDR3 region has 12 residues. V lost 4 bases to trimming and J lost 10 bases, with 12 bases between them.

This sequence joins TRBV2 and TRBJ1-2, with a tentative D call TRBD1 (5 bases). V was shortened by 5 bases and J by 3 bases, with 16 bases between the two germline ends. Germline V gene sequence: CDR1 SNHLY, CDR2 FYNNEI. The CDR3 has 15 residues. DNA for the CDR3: TGTGCCAGCAGTCCCAGGACTCGGGGGGACTATGGCTACACCTTC. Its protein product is CASSPRTRGDYGYTF.

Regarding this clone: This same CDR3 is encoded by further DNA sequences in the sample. The CDR3 loop is CASSSGSGNTIYF. CDR3 in DNA: TGCGCCAGCAGTTCAGGCTCTGGAAACACCATATATTTT. V and J are TRBV5-1 and TRBJ1-3; D is undetermined. The germline V gene encodes CDR1 SGHRS and CDR2 YFSETQ. Between the trimmed V and J ends, which lost 5 bases and 0 bases, there was a span of 6 bases. This CDR3 is 13 amino acids long.

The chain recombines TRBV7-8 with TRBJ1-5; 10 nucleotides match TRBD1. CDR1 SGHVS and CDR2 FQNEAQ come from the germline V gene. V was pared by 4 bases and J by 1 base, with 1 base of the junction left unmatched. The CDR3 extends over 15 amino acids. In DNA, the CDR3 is TGTGCCAGCAGCTGGGACAGGGGAAGCAATCAGCCCCAGCATTTT. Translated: CASSWDRGSNQPQHF.

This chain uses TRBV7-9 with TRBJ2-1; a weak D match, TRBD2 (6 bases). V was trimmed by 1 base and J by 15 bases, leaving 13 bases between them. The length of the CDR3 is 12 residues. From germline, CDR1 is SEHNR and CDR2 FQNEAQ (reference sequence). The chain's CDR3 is CASSLDGSKVFF. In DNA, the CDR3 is TGTGCCAGCAGCTTAGACGGGAGTAAGGTGTTCTTC.

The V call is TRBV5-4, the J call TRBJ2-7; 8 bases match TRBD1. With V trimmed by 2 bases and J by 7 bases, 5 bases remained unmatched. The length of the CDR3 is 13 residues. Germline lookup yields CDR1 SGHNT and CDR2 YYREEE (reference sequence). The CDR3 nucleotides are TGTGCCAGCAGCTTTTCAGGGGGCAAAGAGCAGTACTTC. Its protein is CASSFSGGKEQYF.

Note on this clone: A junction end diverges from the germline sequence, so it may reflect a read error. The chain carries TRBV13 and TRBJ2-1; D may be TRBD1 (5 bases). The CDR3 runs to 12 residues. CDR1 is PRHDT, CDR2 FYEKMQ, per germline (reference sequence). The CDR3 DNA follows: TGTGCCAGCAGCAACGGGTGGGGCCTCATGATCTTC. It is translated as CASSNGWGLMIF.

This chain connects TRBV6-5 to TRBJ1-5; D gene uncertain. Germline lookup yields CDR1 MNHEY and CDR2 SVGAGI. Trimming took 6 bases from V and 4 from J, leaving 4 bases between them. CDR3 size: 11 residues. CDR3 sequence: CASSLNQPQHF. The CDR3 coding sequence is TGTGCCAGCAGCCTTAATCAGCCCCAGCATTTT.

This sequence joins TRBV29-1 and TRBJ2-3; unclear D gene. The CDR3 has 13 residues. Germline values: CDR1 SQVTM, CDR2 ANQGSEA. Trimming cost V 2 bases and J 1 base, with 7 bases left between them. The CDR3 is CSVESYRTDTQYF. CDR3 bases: TGCAGCGTTGAATCTTATCGCACAGATACGCAGTATTTT.

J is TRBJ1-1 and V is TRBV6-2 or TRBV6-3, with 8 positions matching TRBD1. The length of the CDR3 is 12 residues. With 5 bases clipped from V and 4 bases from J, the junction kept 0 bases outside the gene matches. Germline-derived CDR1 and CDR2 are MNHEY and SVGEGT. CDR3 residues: CASSTGGTEAFF. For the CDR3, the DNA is TGTGCCAGCAGTACAGGGGGCACTGAAGCTTTCTTT.

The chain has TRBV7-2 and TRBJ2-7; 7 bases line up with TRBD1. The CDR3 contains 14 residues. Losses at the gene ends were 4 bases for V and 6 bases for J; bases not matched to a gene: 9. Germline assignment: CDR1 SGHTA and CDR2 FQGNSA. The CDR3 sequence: CASSSQGFGSEQYF. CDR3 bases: TGTGCCAGCAGCTCACAGGGGTTCGGCTCCGAGCAGTACTTC.

CDR3 DNA sequence: TGTGCCAGCAGCTTCTTGACAGTCCTTAACAATGAGCAGTTCTTC. Translation: CASSFLTVLNNEQFF. This chain connects TRBV5-4 to TRBJ2-1, with D possibly matching TRBD1 (5 bases). Trimming cost V 2 bases and J 5 bases, with 14 bases left between them. This CDR3 has 15 residues. Germline values: CDR1 SGHNT, CDR2 YYREEE (reference sequence).

The CDR3 bases are TGTGCCAGCAGTGAAGCAGGGGGAATTGAAGCTTTCTTT. It yields the protein CASSEAGGIEAFF. The chain employs TRBV2 and TRBJ1-1; tentative D call: TRBD1 (6 bases). Germline CDR1 reads SNHLY; CDR2 reads FYNNEI. The CDR3 covers 13 residues. V shed 0 bases and J shed 7 bases, with 9 bases lying between them.

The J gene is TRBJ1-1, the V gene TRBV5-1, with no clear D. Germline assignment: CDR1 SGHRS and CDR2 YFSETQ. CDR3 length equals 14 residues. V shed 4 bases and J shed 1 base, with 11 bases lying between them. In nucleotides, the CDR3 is TGCGCCAGCAGCCCGGACCGGGGGAACACTGAAGCTTTCTTT. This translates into CASSPDRGNTEAFF.

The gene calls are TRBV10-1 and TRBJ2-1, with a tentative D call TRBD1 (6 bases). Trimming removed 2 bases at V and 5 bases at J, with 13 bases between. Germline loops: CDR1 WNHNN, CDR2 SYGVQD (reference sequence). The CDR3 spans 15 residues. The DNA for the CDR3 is TGCGCCAGCAGTGAGATAGGGGACAAAAACAATGAGCAGTTCTTC. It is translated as CASSEIGDKNNEQFF.